The next 14 T cell receptor beta chains were all read from a single sample in a study of Graves' ophthalmopathy and Graves' hyperthyroidism. RNA transcripts provided the template for amplifying TCR beta CDR3 regions. The authors performed first-round RT-PCR with HTBI primers and then a second-round multiplex PCR. One entry per CDR3 protein results from TCRdb running MiXCR on the multiplex PCR reads. This table has 500,000 to 800,000 distinct CDR3 sequences, about 41% appearing once. The sequenced sample consisted of peripheral blood. The receptors come from an adult man with Graves' ophthalmopathy.

This clonotype was counted between two and nine times. This chain connects TRBV20-1 to TRBJ2-7; D might be TRBD2 (5 bases). This CDR3 is built from 13 residues. V lost 0 bases and J lost 6, with 12 bases in between. CDR1 and CDR2 (germline): DFQATT, SNEGSKA (reference sequence). The CDR3 is CSARDESGIEQYF. In DNA form, the CDR3 reads TGCAGTGCTAGAGATGAATCGGGAATCGAGCAGTACTTC.

Comments on this clonotype: The junction does not match germline at one end; this may be a read error. This chain uses TRBV2 with TRBJ1-2, with D tentatively TRBD1 (5 bases). Germline lookup yields CDR1 SNHLY and CDR2 FYNNEI. The CDR3 length is 14 residues. The CDR3 region has the DNA TGTGCCAGCGGCTCGGGACGGATTTGGTATGGCTACATCTTC. The encoded protein is CASGSGRIWYGYIF.

This clonotype was observed at least ten times. V and J are TRBV29-1 and TRBJ1-1; TRBD1 agrees at 10 bases. The CDR3 extends over 13 amino acids. Germline-derived CDR1 and CDR2 are SQVTM and ANQGSEA. J lost 5 bases, V lost 3 bases, and 3 bases had no gene match. The CDR3 reads CSVEPGQGTEAFF. The CDR3 DNA follows: TGCAGCGTTGAGCCGGGACAGGGGACTGAAGCTTTCTTT.

This clonotype was seen repeatedly, ten times or more. This sequence joins TRBV2 and TRBJ2-7, with D tentatively TRBD1 (5 bases). Trimming shortened V by 4 bases and J by 3 bases, and 10 bases separated the two germline ends. Germline assignment: CDR1 SNHLY and CDR2 FYNNEI. This CDR3 contains 13 residues. The CDR3 loop reads CASSGRQFYEQYF. DNA for the CDR3: TGTGCCAGCAGTGGGAGACAGTTCTACGAGCAGTACTTC.

This clonotype has a count of ten or more. The genes are TRBV14 and TRBJ1-1; no reliable D call. Germline assignment: CDR1 SGHDN and CDR2 FVKESK. V was clipped by 1 base and J by 1 base, with 4 bases between them. CDR3 size: 13 residues. The CDR3: CASSQGGNTEAFF. CDR3 bases: TGTGCCAGCAGCCAAGGTGGGAACACTGAAGCTTTCTTT.

This clonotype was seen many times. The chain couples TRBV2 to TRBJ2-5, with 8 bases that match TRBD2. The CDR3 spans 15 residues. V lost 6 bases, J lost 1 base, and 7 bases stayed unmatched. CDR1 SNHLY and CDR2 FYNNEI come from the germline V gene. The CDR3 loop reads CASSNQLAGQETQYF. CDR3 nucleotides: TGTGCCAGCAGCAACCAGCTAGCGGGCCAAGAGACCCAGTACTTC.

The chain is built from TRBV5-1 and TRBJ2-3; weak D call: TRBD1 (5 bases). V lost 0 bases to trimming and J lost 0 bases, with 11 bases between them. Per the germline V gene, CDR1 is SGHRS and CDR2 is YFSETQ. CDR3 length: 16 residues. CDR3: CASSLEGNPSTDTQYF. The DNA for the CDR3 is TGCGCCAGCAGCTTGGAGGGGAATCCTAGCACAGATACGCAGTATTTT.

The V call is TRBV15, the J call TRBJ1-6; tentative D call: TRBD1 (5 bases). Trimming took off 4 bases at V and 7 bases at J, with 8 bases between the two ends. This CDR3 comprises 13 residues. Germline loops: CDR1 LNHNV, CDR2 YYDKDF (reference sequence). The CDR3 here is CATSNRDNSPLHF. The CDR3 region has the DNA TGTGCCACCAGCAACCGGGACAATTCACCCCTCCACTTT.

This clonotype was seen many times. The chain recombines TRBV25-1 with TRBJ1-1; D possibly corresponds to TRBD1 (5 bases). This CDR3 comprises 14 residues. Trimming left V 7 bases short and J 1 base short, with 13 bases between. The germline gives CDR1 MGHDK, CDR2 SYGVNS. DNA of the CDR3: TGTGCCAGCACCCCGGGGGTAGAGAACACTGAAGCTTTCTTT. The encoded protein is CASTPGVENTEAFF.

This sequence joins TRBV12-3 or TRBV12-4 and TRBJ2-7; 11 bases line up with TRBD2. There are 15 residues in the CDR3. Losses at the gene ends were 8 bases for V and 6 bases for J; bases not matched to a gene: 12. This chain's CDR3 is CASSPSSSGRSEQYF. CDR3 nucleotides: TGTGCCAGCTCACCTTCGTCTAGCGGGAGGTCCGAGCAGTACTTC.

CDR3 region: CASSEQGELFF. The CDR3 DNA follows: TGTGCCAGCAGTGAACAAGGGGAGCTGTTTTTT. The chain couples TRBV25-1 to TRBJ2-2; D ambiguous. This CDR3 comprises 11 residues. Trimming stripped 2 bases from V and 8 bases from J, with 3 bases between. CDR1 and CDR2 from the germline V gene are MGHDK and SYGVNS.

This clonotype occurred many times. The CDR3 DNA is TGCGCCAGCAGCTTGACCGGGACAGGGGGCAGTGGCTACACCTTC. This codes for CASSLTGTGGSGYTF. The chain joins TRBV5-1 to TRBJ1-2; 12 bases line up with TRBD1. With V trimmed by 1 base and J by 7 bases, 5 bases remained unmatched. This CDR3 is 15 amino acids long. Germline-derived CDR1 and CDR2 are SGHRS and YFSETQ. The full variable domain, in which reference TRBV5-1 and TRBJ1-2 provide the parts outside the CDR3, is KAGVTQTPRYLIKTRGQQVTLSCSPISGHRSVSWYQQTPGQGLQFLFEYFSETQRNKGNFPGRFSGRQFSNSRSEMNVSTLELGDSALYLCASSLTGTGGSGYTFGSGTRLTVV.

This clonotype was recorded many times. V usage is TRBV3-1 and J usage is TRBJ1-6; D unclear. Germline loops: CDR1 LGHDT, CDR2 YNNKEL (reference sequence). The CDR3 consists of 14 residues. V dropped 1 base and J dropped 10 bases, with 11 bases sitting between them. CDR3 sequence: CASSQVAALSPLHF. CDR3 bases: TGTGCCAGCAGCCAAGTGGCGGCGTTGTCACCCCTCCACTTT.

The chain is built from TRBV29-1 and TRBJ2-7, with TRBD1 identical over 9 bases. The V and J ends lost 5 bases and 0 bases, in that order; junction bases with no gene match: 11. This CDR3 spans 16 amino acids. Germline-derived CDR1 and CDR2 are SQVTM and ANQGSEA. The CDR3 is CSVLQGAGLTSYEQYF. The CDR3 bases are TGCAGCGTTCTACAGGGGGCAGGGCTTACCTCCTACGAGCAGTACTTC.